A single sample gave rise to the 31 T cell receptor beta chains below, sequenced in a study of early T cells in non-severe SARS-CoV-2 infection. TCRdb redid the calling of the 5' RACE reads with MiXCR, one entry per CDR3 protein. The table shows about 19,000 distinct CDR3 sequences, with about 4% occurring only once. Sequences were obtained from whole blood. Receptor source: an adult who was a healthcare worker with PCR-confirmed SARS-CoV-2 infection or an uninfected control (not recorded which).

In this sample, this clonotype turned up many times. The V and J genes are TRBV28 and TRBJ1-1, with D tentatively TRBD1 (6 bases). CDR1 is MDHEN, CDR2 SYDVKM, per germline. The CDR3 runs 15 residues. The ends were cut back, 5 bases at V and 7 bases at J, with 20 bases in the middle. CDR3 sequence (DNA): TGTGCCAGCAGTCCCAGGGGCCGGACGGTAGGTGAAGCTTTCTTT. Its protein is CASSPRGRTVGEAFF. Looking up the rest from reference TRBV28 and TRBJ1-1 gives the full variable domain: DVKVTQSSRYLVKRTGEKVFLECVQDMDHENMFWYRQDPGLGLRLIYFSYDVKMKEKGDIPEGYSVSREKKERFSLILESASTNQTSMYLCASSPRGRTVGEAFFGQGTRLTVV.

In this sample, this clonotype turned up many times. The gene calls are TRBV27 and TRBJ1-3; no clear D. Germline V CDR1 and CDR2: MNHEY, SMNVEV (reference sequence). The germline V and J ends were trimmed by 5 bases and 8 bases, with 16 bases remaining between them. The CDR3 is 14 amino acids. The CDR3 loop is CASSRAGYGHTIYF. The CDR3 DNA reads as TGTGCCAGCAGTCGAGCGGGGTACGGCCACACCATATATTTT.

This clonotype was detected ten times or more. V is TRBV30 and J is TRBJ1-1; 8 bases line up with TRBD1. Trimming took 2 bases from V and 6 from J; bases not matched to a gene: 17. The CDR3 covers 17 residues. Germline lookup yields CDR1 GTSNPN and CDR2 SVGIG (reference sequence). This chain's CDR3 is CAWSLSTAGGDYSEAFF. The CDR3 region has the DNA TGTGCCTGGAGTCTGTCGACGGCAGGGGGCGATTACTCTGAAGCTTTCTTT.

The CDR3 DNA reads TGTGCCAGCAGCTTGGGGCGGGGGGCGGTCACAGATACGCAGTATTTT. This translates into CASSLGRGAVTDTQYF. The chain joins TRBV7-2 to TRBJ2-3; the match to TRBD2 covers 8 bases. Germline V CDR1 and CDR2: SGHTA, FQGNSA. Trimming cost V 3 bases and J 2 bases; bases outside gene matches: 7. This CDR3 has 16 amino acids.

Ten or more counts support this clonotype. The chain joins TRBV24-1 to TRBJ2-7; unclear D gene. V gave up 5 bases and J gave up 9 bases, with 13 bases separating them. The CDR3 contains 12 residues. Germline CDR1 reads KGHDR; CDR2 reads SFDVKD. The CDR3 loop reads CATSAYLVGQYF. The CDR3 nucleotides read TGTGCCACCAGTGCCTACCTGGTCGGGCAGTACTTC.

The V and J genes are TRBV6-5 and TRBJ2-7; possibly TRBD2 for D (6 bases). This CDR3 comprises 17 residues. Deletions cut 6 bases from V and 0 bases from J, with 21 bases between. In germline, CDR1 is MNHEY, CDR2 SVGAGI. CDR3 sequence (DNA): TGTGCCAGCAGCCCCCCCCGCGGGGACCGGTACTCCTACGAGCAGTACTTC. Translating gives CASSPPRGDRYSYEQYF.

In this sample, this clonotype turned up many times. The CDR3, as DNA: TGTGCCAGCTCACCTGTAGGGACCAATCAGCCCCAGCATTTT. Residues: CASSPVGTNQPQHF. The chain is built from TRBV18 and TRBJ1-5, with a possible D match to TRBD1 (5 bases). V was trimmed by 3 bases and J by 3 bases, leaving 9 bases between them. Germline values: CDR1 KGHSH, CDR2 LQKENI. The length of the CDR3 is 14 residues.

This clonotype appeared many times. Mismatch with germline at one junction end may stem from a read error. V gene TRBV12-3 or TRBV12-4 combines with J gene TRBJ1-1, with no clear D. The CDR3 runs to 13 residues. In nucleotides, the CDR3 is TGTGCCAGCAGGTTAGGCCCTAACACTGAAGCTTTCTTT. Its translation is CASRLGPNTEAFF.

There are many counts of this clonotype. This rearrangement joins TRBV6-6 to TRBJ1-2, with D hard to call. Deletions cut 7 bases from V and 8 bases from J, with 20 bases between. In germline, CDR1 is MNHNY, CDR2 SVGAGI (reference sequence). The CDR3 has 14 amino acids. The CDR3 is CASTTDGRGQGYTF. In DNA, the CDR3 is TGTGCCAGCACCACGGACGGTCGCGGTCAAGGCTACACCTTC.

This clonotype was counted once. Given a much more abundant clone one base away, this may be a read error. The chain recombines TRBV18 with TRBJ2-7; no definite D call. CDR3 length: 13 amino acids. Germline CDR1 is KGHSH and CDR2 is LQKENI. This chain's CDR3 is CVSTLGKNYEQYF. DNA of the CDR3: TGTGTCAGCACCCTTGGGAAAAACTACGAGCAGTACTTC.

This clonotype is medium-sized. V and J are TRBV3-1 and TRBJ1-4, with 8 bases fitting TRBD1. J gave up 7 bases and V 3 bases, and 4 bases lay outside the gene matches. The germline V gene has CDR1 LGHDT and CDR2 YNNKEL (reference sequence). The CDR3 is 14 amino acids. The CDR3 reads CASSHRGRREKLFF. Here the CDR3 DNA reads TGTGCCAGCAGCCACAGGGGGCGCCGTGAAAAACTGTTTTTT.

This clonotype was detected many times. This chain connects TRBV20-1 to TRBJ2-7; 10 bases match TRBD2. The V gene's germline CDR1 is DFQATT and CDR2 SNEGSKA (reference sequence). Unmatched junction bases numbered 12, after V lost 1 base and J lost 6 bases. The CDR3 is made up of 16 amino acids. CDR3 region: CSARAPAEVAGGEQYF. The DNA of the CDR3 is TGCAGTGCTAGAGCCCCGGCGGAGGTAGCGGGGGGCGAGCAGTACTTC.

This clonotype was recorded at least ten times. The chain combines TRBV24-1 with TRBJ2-1; 7 nucleotides agree with TRBD1. With V trimmed by 9 bases and J by 8 bases, 9 bases remained unmatched. This CDR3 region has 13 residues. The germline gives CDR1 KGHDR, CDR2 SFDVKD. The CDR3 bases are TGTGCCACCGGAGGAGACAGGGTCGATGAGCAGTTCTTC. It yields the protein CATGGDRVDEQFF.

This clonotype was recorded many times. The genes are TRBV6-2 or TRBV6-3 and TRBJ1-2; TRBD1 might be the D (5 bases). The V gene lost 6 bases and the J gene lost 2 bases, with 7 bases spanning the gap. The CDR3 length is 12 residues. Per the germline V gene, CDR1 is MNHEY and CDR2 is SVGEGT. The CDR3 loop reads CASRGANYGYTF. As DNA, the CDR3 is TGTGCCAGCAGAGGGGCAAACTATGGCTACACCTTC.

This clonotype was seen repeatedly, ten times or more. The rearrangement joins TRBV5-1 to TRBJ2-1; 10 nucleotides line up with TRBD2. J gave up 9 bases and V 4 bases, and 13 bases lay outside the gene matches. CDR3 length equals 16 residues. Germline values: CDR1 SGHRS, CDR2 YFSETQ. The CDR3 here is CASSVVSGGAGSEQFF. CDR3 DNA sequence: TGCGCCAGCAGCGTCGTCAGCGGGGGGGCCGGTAGTGAGCAGTTCTTC. Looking up the rest from reference TRBV5-1 and TRBJ2-1 gives the full variable domain: KAGVTQTPRYLIKTRGQQVTLSCSPISGHRSVSWYQQTPGQGLQFLFEYFSETQRNKGNFPGRFSGRQFSNSRSEMNVSTLELGDSALYLCASSVVSGGAGSEQFFGPGTRLTVL.

This clonotype was seen at least ten times. V is TRBV11-3 and J is TRBJ2-2, with D unresolved. Trimming stripped 0 bases from V and 5 bases from J, with 1 base between. The CDR3 loop spans 12 amino acids. The germline V gene has CDR1 SGHNT and CDR2 YENEEA. In DNA form, the CDR3 reads TGTGCCAGCAGCTTAGAGACCGGGGAGCTGTTTTTT. Translation: CASSLETGELFF.

In its sample, this clonotype was seen many times. The chain has TRBV5-1 and TRBJ2-1; 8 nucleotides agree with TRBD1. This CDR3 has 14 amino acids. The V and J ends lost 4 bases and 6 bases, in that order; junction bases with no gene match: 6. In germline, CDR1 is SGHRS, CDR2 YFSETQ. CDR3 residues: CASSLGQGSNEQFF. The CDR3 nucleotides read TGCGCCAGCAGCCTAGGACAGGGAAGCAATGAGCAGTTCTTC.

This clonotype was observed many times. The chain links TRBV10-1 to TRBJ1-1, with 7 bases fitting TRBD1. V was clipped by 6 bases and J by 5 bases; unmatched bases: 9. Germline V gene data show CDR1 as WNHNN and CDR2 as SYGVQD (reference sequence). The CDR3 is 14 amino acids. This CDR3 reads CASRRTGDGTEAFF. The CDR3 region has the DNA TGCGCCAGCAGGAGAACAGGGGACGGGACTGAAGCTTTCTTT.

At least ten counts were recorded for this clonotype. V usage is TRBV5-1 and J usage is TRBJ2-1, with D possibly TRBD2 on 5 matching bases. The CDR3 totals 17 residues. Trimming cost V 4 bases and J 4 bases, with 21 bases left between them. The germline gives CDR1 SGHRS, CDR2 YFSETQ. CDR3 sequence reads: CASSPKLDRNPYNEQFF. CDR3 coding DNA: TGCGCCAGCAGCCCAAAACTAGACCGAAATCCGTACAATGAGCAGTTCTTC.

This clonotype was found many times. The rearrangement joins TRBV6-1 to TRBJ2-3, with 7 bases that match TRBD1. The CDR3 loop spans 17 amino acids. The junction had 13 bases not matched to a gene; V was cut back by 6 bases and J by 1 base. Per the germline V gene, CDR1 is MNHNS and CDR2 is SASEGT. CDR3 in amino acids: CASREPTGQTRTDTQYF. The CDR3 DNA reads TGTGCCAGCAGAGAACCGACAGGGCAAACCCGCACAGATACGCAGTATTTT.

Ten or more counts support this clonotype. This chain joins TRBV6-6 and TRBJ1-1; 7 bases align to TRBD1. Per germline, CDR1 MNHNY and CDR2 SVGAGI (reference sequence). J was trimmed by 10 bases and V by 6 bases; bases with no gene match: 5. The CDR3 spans 11 residues. CDR3 nucleotide sequence: TGTGCCAGCAGCCGACCAGGGGGAGCTTTCTTT. It translates to CASSRPGGAFF.

This clonotype was recorded at least ten times. The chain carries TRBV19 and TRBJ1-2; the match to TRBD1 covers 8 bases. This CDR3 spans 13 amino acids. J was trimmed by 7 bases and V by 6 bases; bases with no gene match: 7. Germline V gene lookup returns CDR1 LNHDA and CDR2 SQIVND (reference sequence). CDR3 bases: TGTGCCAGTAGGAGACAGGGGAGAGTTGGCTACACCTTC. Translating gives CASRRQGRVGYTF.

This clonotype qualifies as medium-sized. This chain connects TRBV7-9 to TRBJ1-5; D remains unclear. The CDR3 loop spans 14 amino acids. CDR1 and CDR2 (germline): SEHNR, FQNEAQ (reference sequence). Trimming shortened V by 2 bases and J by 4 bases, and 9 bases separated the two germline ends. CDR3 residues: CASSLPTENQPQHF. The CDR3 DNA reads TGTGCCAGCAGCTTACCGACGGAAAATCAGCCCCAGCATTTT.

In its sample, this clonotype was seen many times. The chain uses TRBV7-2 and TRBJ2-5; no clear D gene. The germline V gene encodes CDR1 SGHTA and CDR2 FQGNSA. The CDR3 consists of 15 residues. V was shortened by 1 base and J by 0 bases, with 9 bases between the two germline ends. The CDR3 is CASSLGVRDQETQYF. The CDR3 DNA reads as TGTGCCAGCAGCTTAGGAGTACGAGACCAAGAGACCCAGTACTTC. The full variable domain, rest sourced from reference TRBV7-2 and TRBJ2-5, is GAGVSQSPSNKVTEKGKDVELRCDPISGHTALYWYRQSLGQGLEFLIYFQGNSAPDKSGLPSDRFSAERTGGSVSTLTIQRTQQEDSAVYLCASSLGVRDQETQYFGPGTRLLVL.

The chain carries TRBV30 and TRBJ2-5; tentatively, D is TRBD1 (5 bases). In germline, CDR1 is GTSNPN, CDR2 SVGIG (reference sequence). The CDR3 is 14 residues long. V was clipped by 2 bases and J by 4 bases, with 14 bases between them. The CDR3 sequence is CAWSSPVGPETQYF. DNA of the CDR3: TGTGCCTGGAGTAGCCCGGTGGGGCCAGAGACCCAGTACTTC.

In this sample, this clonotype turned up many times. This chain uses TRBV4-2 with TRBJ2-1; 9 bases are shared with TRBD2. The CDR3 has 15 residues. Germline V lookup: CDR1 LGHNA, CDR2 YNFKEQ. The trim removed 4 bases at V and 6 bases at J, leaving 7 bases unmatched. The CDR3 DNA reads as TGTGCCAGCAGCCGGGCTAGCGGGGCGGGCAATGAGCAGTTCTTC. It yields the protein CASSRASGAGNEQFF.

This clonotype was observed many times. The rearrangement joins TRBV29-1 to TRBJ1-3; TRBD1 aligns across 7 bases. The CDR3 is 12 amino acids. The V gene's germline CDR1 is SQVTM and CDR2 ANQGSEA. V shed 6 bases, J shed 4 bases, and the junction held 3 bases outside the gene matches. The CDR3 protein is CSVVQGGNTIYF. CDR3 nucleotides: TGCAGCGTCGTACAGGGGGGAAACACCATATATTTT.

This clonotype was detected many times. The gene calls are TRBV5-6 and TRBJ2-7; TRBD2 aligns across 10 bases. The V gene's germline CDR1 is SGHDT and CDR2 YYEEEE. The CDR3 is made up of 16 amino acids. Trimming at V came to 1 base and at J to 2 bases, leaving 6 bases not matched to a gene. The CDR3 here is CASSLYFSGGPYEQYF. As DNA, the CDR3 is TGTGCCAGCAGCTTGTATTTTAGCGGGGGGCCCTACGAGCAGTACTTC. The whole variable domain, filled in from reference TRBV5-6 and TRBJ2-7, reads DAGVTQSPTHLIKTRGQQVTLRCSPKSGHDTVSWYQQALGQGPQFIFQYYEEEERQRGNFPDRFSGHQFPNYSSELNVNALLLGDSALYLCASSLYFSGGPYEQYFGPGTRLTVT.

This clonotype was found many times. CDR3 residues: CASSSSGENTGELFF. DNA for the CDR3: TGTGCCAGCAGCTCTTCAGGGGAGAACACCGGGGAGCTGTTTTTT. This rearrangement joins TRBV7-3 to TRBJ2-2; D might be TRBD1 (6 bases). Trimming shortened V by 4 bases and J by 1 base, and 10 bases separated the two germline ends. This CDR3 spans 15 amino acids. In germline, CDR1 is SGHTA, CDR2 FQGTGA.

This clonotype was picked up many times. The CDR3 DNA is TGCAGTGCTAGAGCCGGGACAGTATACAATGAGCAGTTCTTC. Its translation: CSARAGTVYNEQFF. V is TRBV20-1 and J is TRBJ2-1; 7 bases line up with TRBD1. The CDR3 extends over 14 amino acids. The V segment lost 1 base and the J segment 4 bases; nucleotides outside the gene matches: 4. The germline CDR1 and CDR2 sequences are DFQATT and SNEGSKA (reference sequence).

This clonotype was observed at least ten times. The chain joins TRBV11-3 to TRBJ1-1; D uncertain. V was shortened by 5 bases and J by 7 bases, with 11 bases between the two germline ends. Germline values: CDR1 SGHNT, CDR2 YENEEA. This CDR3 spans 12 amino acids. The CDR3 bases are TGTGCCAGCAGCCTAACGGCGGGTGAAGCTTTCTTT. Translated: CASSLTAGEAFF. Full variable domain (rest looked up from reference TRBV11-3 and TRBJ1-1): EAGVVQSPRYKIIEKKQPVAFWCNPISGHNTLYWYLQNLGQGPELLIRYENEEAVDDSQLPKDRFSAERLKGVDSTLKIQPAELGDSAVYLCASSLTAGEAFFGQGTRLTVV.